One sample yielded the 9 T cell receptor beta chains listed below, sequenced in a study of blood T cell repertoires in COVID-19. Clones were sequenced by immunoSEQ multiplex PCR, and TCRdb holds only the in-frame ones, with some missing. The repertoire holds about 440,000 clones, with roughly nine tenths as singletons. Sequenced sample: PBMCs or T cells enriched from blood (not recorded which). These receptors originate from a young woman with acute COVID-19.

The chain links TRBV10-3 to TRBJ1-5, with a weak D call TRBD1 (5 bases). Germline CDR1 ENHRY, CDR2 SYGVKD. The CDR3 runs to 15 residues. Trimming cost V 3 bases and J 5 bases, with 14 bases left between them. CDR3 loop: CAISDPGTRDQPQHF. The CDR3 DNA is TGTGCCATCAGTGACCCCGGGACTCGCGATCAGCCCCAGCATTTT.

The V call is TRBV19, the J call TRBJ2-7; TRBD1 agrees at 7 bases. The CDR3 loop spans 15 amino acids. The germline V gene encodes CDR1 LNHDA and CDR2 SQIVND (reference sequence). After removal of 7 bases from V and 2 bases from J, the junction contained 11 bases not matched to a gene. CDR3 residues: CASTLGQGVTYEQYF. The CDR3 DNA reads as TGTGCCAGTACCCTCGGGCAGGGGGTTACCTACGAGCAGTACTTC.

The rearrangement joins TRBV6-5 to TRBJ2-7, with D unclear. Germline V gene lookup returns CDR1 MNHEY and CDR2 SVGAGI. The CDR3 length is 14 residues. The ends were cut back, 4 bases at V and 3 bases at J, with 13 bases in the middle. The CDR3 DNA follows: TGTGCCAGCAGTTTGGAGCACGGTAGCTACGAGCAGTACTTC. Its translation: CASSLEHGSYEQYF.

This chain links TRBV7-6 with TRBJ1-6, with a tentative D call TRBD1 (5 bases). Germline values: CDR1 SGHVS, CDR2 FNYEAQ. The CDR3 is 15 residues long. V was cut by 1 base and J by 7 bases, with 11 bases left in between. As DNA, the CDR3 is TGTGCCAGCAGCTTAGGGGGCGCAGACAATTCACCCCTCCACTTT. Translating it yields CASSLGGADNSPLHF.

This chain's CDR3 is CASSPAEGLTEAFF. As DNA, the CDR3 is TGTGCCAGCAGTCCAGCGGAGGGTTTGACTGAAGCTTTCTTT. The chain links TRBV25-1 to TRBJ1-1; no reliable D call. V lost 5 bases and J lost 5, with 15 bases in between. The CDR3 is made up of 14 amino acids. In germline, CDR1 is MGHDK, CDR2 SYGVNS.

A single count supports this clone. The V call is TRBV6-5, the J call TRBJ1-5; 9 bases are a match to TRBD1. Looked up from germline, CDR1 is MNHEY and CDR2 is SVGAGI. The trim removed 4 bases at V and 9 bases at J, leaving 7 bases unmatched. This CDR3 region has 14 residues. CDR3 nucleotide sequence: TGTGCCAGCAGTTTCGGACAGGGGAGGTGGCCCCAGCATTTT. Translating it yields CASSFGQGRWPQHF.

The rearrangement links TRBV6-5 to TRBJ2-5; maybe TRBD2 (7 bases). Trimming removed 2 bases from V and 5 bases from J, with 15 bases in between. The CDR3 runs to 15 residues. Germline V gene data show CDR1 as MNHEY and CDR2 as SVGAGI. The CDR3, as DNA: TGTGCCAGCAGTTACCGCGGGGGCACGGGGGAGACCCAGTACTTC. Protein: CASSYRGGTGETQYF.

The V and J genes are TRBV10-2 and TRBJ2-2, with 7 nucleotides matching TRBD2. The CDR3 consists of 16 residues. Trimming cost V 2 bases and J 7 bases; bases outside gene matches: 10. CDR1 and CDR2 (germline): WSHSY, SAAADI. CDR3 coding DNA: TGCGCCAGCAGTGAGCCCAAGACGGGAGGTGGCGGGGAGCTGTTTTTT. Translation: CASSEPKTGGGGELFF.

The CDR3 nucleotides read TGTGCCAGCAGCAAGCTGACAGGTGGAGCAACTAATGAAAAACTGTTTTTT. Its protein product is CASSKLTGGATNEKLFF. V gene TRBV11-2 combines with J gene TRBJ1-4, with D perhaps TRBD1 (6 bases). Germline V lookup: CDR1 SGHAT, CDR2 FQNNGV. CDR3 length: 17 residues. The V and J ends lost 5 bases and 0 bases respectively, with 16 bases between them.